These T cell receptor beta chains were read from a single sample in a study of post-analysis software for immune sequencing data. TCRdb redid the calling of the PCR reads with MiXCR, one entry per CDR3 protein. The repertoire has about 540,000 distinct CDR3 sequences, around 31% of them found once; the top ten carry 4.5% to 7.5%. The sample consisted of blood. These receptors all come from a girl aged 2 to 17 with multiple sclerosis. Both conserved end residues are part of each CDR3. D genes are given only for firm matches. Some rows mark clone size as missing; the rest say once, few, many or name a class of expanded clone.

>TRBJ2-3|TRBV4-1|.|TRBD2
TGCGCCAGCAGCCAAGAGGACGCGGGGGGCGAGGATACGCAGTATTTT
CASSQEDAGGEDTQYF
>TRBJ2-5|TRBV20-1|few|TRBD2
TGCAGTGCTCATGGGGGGGGGACGGAGACCCAGTACTTC
CSAHGGGTETQYF
>TRBJ2-1|TRBV7-2|once|.
TGTGCCAGCAGCTTAACGGAGGCACCTAACTCAGCGCAGTTCTTC
CASSLTEAPNSAQFF
>TRBJ2-6|TRBV28|.|.
TGTGCCAGCAGTTTTAGGGGGGCTGAGGCCAACGTCCTGACTTTC
CASSFRGAEANVLTF
>TRBJ2-7|TRBV10-3|.|TRBD2
TGTGCCATCAGTGAGCGGGTTATAGCGGGGAACCACGAGCAGTACTTC
CAISERVIAGNHEQYF
>TRBJ1-5|TRBV3-1|few|TRBD1
TGTGCCAGCAGCCAAGGAGGGGGACAGGGGAATCAGCCCCAGCATTTT
CASSQGGGQGNQPQHF
>TRBJ2-5|TRBV7-9|many|TRBD1
TGTGCCAGCAGCGAGACAGGGTTAGAAGAGACCCAGTACTTC
CASSETGLEETQYF
>TRBJ1-1|TRBV27|.|TRBD1
TGTGCCAGCAGTTTATTCGGACAGGGGACGAACACTGAAGCTTTCTTT
CASSLFGQGTNTEAFF
>TRBJ2-1|TRBV20-1|few|.
TGCAGTGCTAGAGAGGGCGGCGGGGGCAGGGGCAATGAGCAGTTCTTC
CSAREGGGGRGNEQFF
>TRBJ2-4|TRBV27|.|TRBD1
TGTGCCAGCAGTTTAATGGGACAGGGTAAAAACATTCAGTACTTC
CASSLMGQGKNIQYF
>TRBJ2-1|TRBV14|.|.
TGTGCCAGCAGCCAGCTCGCAGGGCCGTTCCCCAATGAGCAGTTCTTC
CASSQLAGPFPNEQFF
>TRBJ2-3|TRBV7-2|.|TRBD1
TGTGCCAGCAGCTCAGAGGGACAGGGGGTTCATAGAGATACGCAGTATTTT
CASSSEGQGVHRDTQYF
>TRBJ2-5|TRBV7-2|few|TRBD2
TGTGCCAGCAGCAAAGGACTAGCGGGGTCAGTGGCCCAGTACTTC
CASSKGLAGSVAQYF
>TRBJ1-2|TRBV7-9|.|.
TGTGCCAGCAGCTCAACGCGGGAGGAGGGTTATGGCTACACCTTC
CASSSTREEGYGYTF
>TRBJ2-3|TRBV20-1|.|.
TGCAGTGCGAATTCAGATACGCAGTATTTT
CSANSDTQYF
>TRBJ2-2|TRBV20-1|.|TRBD2
TGCAGTGCTACCCCCCGCCTAGCGGGGAACACCGGGGAGCTGTTTTTT
CSATPRLAGNTGELFF
>TRBJ2-7|TRBV11-2|.|.
TGTGCCAGCAGCTTAGCAGGGGCGGATTTTAAGTACTTC
CASSLAGADFKYF
>TRBJ2-4|TRBV5-6|.|.
TGTGCCAGCAGCTTGACTCTCTTCGATCTAGCCAAAAACATTCAGTACTTC
CASSLTLFDLAKNIQYF
>TRBJ1-1|TRBV20-1|few|.
TGCAGTGCTCGCTATACGAACACTGAAGCTTTCTTT
CSARYTNTEAFF
>TRBJ2-3|TRBV15|few|TRBD2
TGTGCCACCAGCCCGGAAGGGCTAGCGGGGGACACAGATACGCAGTATTTT
CATSPEGLAGDTDTQYF
>TRBJ2-6|TRBV20-1|.|.
TGCAGTGCCGTCACTGGGGCCAACGTCCTGACTTTC
CSAVTGANVLTF
>TRBJ2-1|TRBV6-5|few|.
TGTGCCAGCAGTCTTGTGGGGGACCCCTACAATGAGCAGTTCTTC
CASSLVGDPYNEQFF
>TRBJ1-6|TRBV4-1|few|TRBD1
TGCGCCAGCAGCCAACAGGACAGGGATAATTCACCCCTCCACTTT
CASSQQDRDNSPLHF
>TRBJ2-7|TRBV7-2|few|.
TGTGCCAGCAGCTTTAGACCGGGCCACGGATACGAGCAGTACTTC
CASSFRPGHGYEQYF
>TRBJ2-7|TRBV6-2/TRBV6-3|.|TRBD2
TGTGCCAGCAGTTACTCGATGCGGCGGGACAGGGAAACTAGCGGGGGGACCTACGAGCAGTACTTC
CASSYSMRRDRETSGGTYEQYF
>TRBJ1-4|TRBV12-3/TRBV12-4|many|.
TGTGCCAGCGGGGAGGACGGCCTTAATGAAAAACTGTTTTTT
CASGEDGLNEKLFF
>TRBJ2-6|TRBV27|few|.
TGTGCCAGCAGTTTATTCTCTGGGGCCAACGTCCTGACTTTC
CASSLFSGANVLTF
>TRBJ2-3|TRBV20-1|.|.
TGCAAGGGAACAGATACGCAGTATTTT
CKGTDTQYF
>TRBJ2-3|TRBV5-1|.|TRBD1
TGCGCCAGCAGCTCCCGACAGGGAACAGATACGCAGTATTTT
CASSSRQGTDTQYF
>TRBJ2-2|TRBV7-8|.|.
TGTGCCACCATCGGGGCCACCGGGGAGCTGTTTTTT
CATIGATGELFF
>TRBJ1-1|TRBV5-5|many|.
TGTGCCAGCAGCTTGGCCCAGGCTATGAACACTGAAGCTTTCTTT
CASSLAQAMNTEAFF
>TRBJ2-3|TRBV20-1|few|.
TGCAGTGCTCCCCGGGGGTTAGATACGCAGTATTTT
CSAPRGLDTQYF
>TRBJ2-1|TRBV5-1|once|TRBD2
TGCGCCAGCAGAAATAGCGGGGGACCATGGCAGTTCTTC
CASRNSGGPWQFF
>TRBJ1-2|TRBV29-1|.|TRBD1
TGCAGCGTTAATCAGGGGGCGCGTGGCTACACCTTC
CSVNQGARGYTF
>TRBJ2-1|TRBV5-1|few|.
TGCGCCAGCAGCGGGGCCACAGGCTACAATGAGCAGTTCTTC
CASSGATGYNEQFF
>TRBJ2-5|TRBV4-1|few|.
TGCGCCAGCAGCCAAGTTAACAGTCAAGAGACCCAGTACTTC
CASSQVNSQETQYF
>TRBJ2-5|TRBV11-2|many|.
TGTGCCAGCAGCTTAGATCTTACAGAGTACCAAGAGACCCAGTACTTC
CASSLDLTEYQETQYF
>TRBJ2-6|TRBV5-1|few|.
TGCGCCAGCAGCTTGATGTCCGGACAGTGGAGCGCTGGGGCCAACGTCCTGACTTTC
CASSLMSGQWSAGANVLTF
>TRBJ2-7|TRBV6-5|.|.
TGTGCCAGCAGTCCACTGGGGACAAGCTCCTACGAGCAGTACTTC
CASSPLGTSSYEQYF
>TRBJ2-5|TRBV25-1|once|TRBD1
TGTGCCAGCAGTGAAGGGACAGGGGGGCCTAATGAGCAGTACTTC
CASSEGTGGPNEQYF
>TRBJ1-2|TRBV12-5|.|TRBD1
TGTGCTAGTGGTTTGGTGCATCCAGGGGGCTATGGCTACACCTTC
CASGLVHPGGYGYTF
>TRBJ2-1|TRBV12-3/TRBV12-4|few|.
TGTGCCATTGGACAGTTCTACAATGAGCAGTTCTTC
CAIGQFYNEQFF
>TRBJ2-5|TRBV7-6|.|.
TGTGCCAGCAGCCTCAACCGCCAGGGACAAGAGACCCAGTACTTC
CASSLNRQGQETQYF
>TRBJ2-2|TRBV7-6|few|.
TGTGCCAGCAGCCCCCTGGTGACCGGGGAGCTGTTTTTT
CASSPLVTGELFF
>TRBJ2-1|TRBV4-1|few|TRBD1
TGCGCCAGCAGCCAACTGATACAGGGGCATGAGCAGTTCTTC
CASSQLIQGHEQFF
>TRBJ1-6|TRBV6-6|many|TRBD1
TGTGCCACCGTAGGGATTTTACAGGGGACGAGATCACCCCTCCACTTT
CATVGILQGTRSPLHF
>TRBJ2-1|TRBV29-1|few|TRBD2
TGCAGCGGCCTGACTAGCTCACACAATGAGCAGTTCTTC
CSGLTSSHNEQFF
>TRBJ2-1|TRBV4-1|.|TRBD2
TGCGCCAGCAGCCAAGTTAGGGGACTAGCGATAGAGCAGTTCTTC
CASSQVRGLAIEQFF
>TRBJ2-4|TRBV5-5|few|.
TGTGCTAGCAGCTTGGTGGCGGACTCCGGGCGGTACTTC
CASSLVADSGRYF
>TRBJ2-7|TRBV6-2/TRBV6-3|.|.
TGTGCCGGCAGTGAACCCCTCCTTTGGGAGCAGTACTTC
CAGSEPLLWEQYF
>TRBJ1-2|TRBV4-1|.|.
TGCGCCAGCAGCCAAGGGCCCCTGGCCCGAGGACCAGGGAAAGGGGTTGCTTATGGCTACACCTTC
CASSQGPLARGPGKGVAYGYTF
>TRBJ1-2|TRBV4-1|.|.
TGCGCCAGCACGCGATGGGACAACTATGGCTACACCTTC
CASTRWDNYGYTF
>TRBJ2-3|TRBV9|.|.
TGTGCCAGCAGCGTAGAACAGGGTAACACAGATACGCAGTATTTT
CASSVEQGNTDTQYF
>TRBJ2-7|TRBV5-1|few|.
TGCGCCAGCAGCTTGGCCCTGGGGGGCACTTCCTACGAGCAGTACTTC
CASSLALGGTSYEQYF
>TRBJ2-1|TRBV3-1|few|TRBD2
TGTGCCAGCAGCCAAGTTGGGCGGGGGGGCCCCAATGAGCAGTTCTTC
CASSQVGRGGPNEQFF